This T cell receptor (beta chain) originates from a study of vaccination effects on CD4 cells after COVID-19 (dated by TCRdb to 2021 to 2024). Background on the whole study: Participants received two doses of either the BNT162b2 or the mRNA-1273 mRNA SARS-CoV-2 vaccine. SARS-CoV-2 spike-specific CD4+ TCR repertoires from before and after mRNA vaccination were compared in COVID-19 convalescent patients and in infection-naive vaccine recipients. Altogether, some ten COVID-19 convalescent patients and a handful of SARS-CoV-2-naive healthy vaccine recipients made up the full study. The Oncomine TCR Beta short-read assay on an Illumina iSeq 100 was used to sequence cultures from other donors in the study.

In the ViraFEST assay, PBMC were stimulated with viral peptide pools, and TCR sequencing was then used to find antigen-specific CD4+ T cell clonotypes based on their expansion. After more than 9 days of culture, CD4+ T cells were isolated with the EasySep CD4+ T cell isolation kit. Healthy vaccine recipients had no prior SARS-CoV-2 infection, confirmed by negative nucleocapsid antibodies before and after vaccination. Over 1.5 million PBMC per well were cultured with about 9 ug/ml peptides in IMDM containing approximately 4.5% human AB serum, about 9.6 IU/ml IL-2 and gentamicin. Half of the culture medium was replaced with fresh IL-2-containing medium on days 3 and 7. Unless noted otherwise, every peptide stimulation condition was cultured in triplicate wells. PBMC were separated from whole blood using Ficoll-Paque Plus gradient centrifugation and were then either cryopreserved at -140C or used fresh. The spike proteins of SARS-CoV-2 and of the common cold coronaviruses HCoV-NL63, HCoV-OC43 and HCoV-229E were spanned by overlapping peptide pools. The QIAamp micro DNA kit was used to extract genomic DNA from the cultured CD4+ T cells.

A note on this clone: What antigen it recognizes has not been identified. Base qualities are missing; no much larger clone stands one base away.

Broader findings and caveats from the paper: Both infection-induced and vaccine-induced clones contracted markedly at late post-vaccination timepoints, which is consistent with waning T cell responses. In healthy vaccine recipients, vaccine-induced clones were almost all SARS-CoV-2 mono-reactive, with only 1 of 255 cross-reactive with common cold coronaviruses. Limitations of the study were the small number of convalescent patients and the absence of early post-infection timepoints.

Measured from the cysteine to the phenylalanine, the CDR3 is 15 residues long. Here the CDR3 DNA is all that survives: 45 bases in frame from base 1. Per the germline V gene, SNHLY is the CDR1 and FYNNEI is the CDR2. Trimming accounts for 4 bases at V and 6 bases at J, while the number of junction bases matched to no gene is 6. The library was prepared using the immunoSEQ multiplex PCR assay. DNA from the cultured and isolated CD4+ T cells underwent TCR beta CDR3 sequencing. The authors' analysis ran thus. Non-productive TCR sequences were discarded, and reads were trimmed to the CDR3 region, with only CDR3s of 7 or more amino acids retained. The MANAFEST web app was used to identify antigen-specific clonotypes by comparing expansion in peptide wells with expansion in reference cultures. Positive clones required FDR<0.05 expansion versus reference and all other wells, odds ratio above 5, and frequency above 0.1% in two replicate wells. A clonotype was defined as cross-reactive if the clonotype was significantly expanded both in SARS-CoV-2 spike wells and in at least one common cold coronavirus spike condition. CDR3 similarity was assessed by Levenshtein distance using the stringdist R package, and unrooted trees were constructed with ape in R 3.6.1. Sourced from immuneACCESS, this table was stored by TCRdb with only in-frame sequences that have V and J called. A share of the clones is absent; for the studies checked, an unresolved V gene accounts for under half, and the remainder has no known explanation. V, J and clone size are those of that table, while D and trimming were read from the DNA. The sample yields 68,000 or so clones; 80% were counted once. Together, the top ten hold 10% to 15% of the sample.

The input for sequencing was CD4+ T cells from PBMCs cultured with SARS-CoV-2 spike peptides, taken before COVID-19 vaccination. The cell subset or site label on this specimen signifies: SARS-CoV-2 spike overlapping peptide pool stimulation. This TCR was recovered from a human donor who received a COVID-19 vaccine. The chain uses TRBV2 and TRBJ2-2; 9 bases in between match TRBD1. The CDR3 in this case is CASSGDRGFAGELFF. The DNA sequence is given as TGTGCCAGCAGTGGTGACAGGGGGTTTGCCGGGGAGCTGTTTTTT.